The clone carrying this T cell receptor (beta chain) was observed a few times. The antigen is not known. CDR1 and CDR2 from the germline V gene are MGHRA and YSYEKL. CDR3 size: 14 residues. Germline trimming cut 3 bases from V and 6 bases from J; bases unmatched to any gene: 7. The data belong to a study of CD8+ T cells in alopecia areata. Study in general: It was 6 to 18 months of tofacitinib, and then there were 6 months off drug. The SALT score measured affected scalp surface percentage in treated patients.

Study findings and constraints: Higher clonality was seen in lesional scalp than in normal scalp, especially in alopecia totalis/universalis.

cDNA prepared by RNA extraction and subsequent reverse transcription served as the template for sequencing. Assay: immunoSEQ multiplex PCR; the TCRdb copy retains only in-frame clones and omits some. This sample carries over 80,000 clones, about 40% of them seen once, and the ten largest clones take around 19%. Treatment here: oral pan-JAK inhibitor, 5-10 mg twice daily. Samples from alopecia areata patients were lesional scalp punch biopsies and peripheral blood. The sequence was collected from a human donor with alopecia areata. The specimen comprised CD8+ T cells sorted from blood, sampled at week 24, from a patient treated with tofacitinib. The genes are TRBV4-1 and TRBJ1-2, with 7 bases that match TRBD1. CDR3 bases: TGCGCCAGCAGCCAGGACGGGACAGTAGATGGCTACACCTTC. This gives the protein CASSQDGTVDGYTF.